Included here is one TCR beta chain sequence, with context. The antigen is unknown. The table came from immunoSEQ multiplex PCR; TCRdb's copy has only in-frame clones and leaves some out. The table shows more than 60,000 clones, with around four fifths occurring only once. Time point specified: blood 4 weeks post-SBRT, at nephrectomy. Noted treatment: 15 Gy SBRT to primary tumor, nephrectomy 4 weeks later. Nephrectomy followed 15 Gy stereotactic body radiation by 4 weeks. The record originates from a study of radiation and T cells in renal cell carcinoma. The study, taken as a whole, reports: Baseline intratumoral clonotype presence is unknown without pretreatment biopsies.

The germline V gene has CDR1 MNHEY and CDR2 SVGAGI. The CDR3 sequence is 13 residues long. V shed 1 base and J shed 4 bases, with 7 bases lying between them. The TCR sequence derives from an older woman with renal cell carcinoma. Sample: blood, taken from a patient whose treatment included radiotherapy and nephrectomy. The chain combines TRBV6-5 with TRBJ1-2; D is unclear. The CDR3: CASSYFGPYGYTF. The DNA for the CDR3 is TGTGCCAGCAGTTACTTTGGTCCCTATGGCTACACCTTC.